This entry lists 13 T cell receptor beta chains sequenced from one sample in a study of blood T cell repertoires in COVID-19. This table comes from immunoSEQ multiplex PCR, and its TCRdb copy is limited to in-frame clones, with some not included. The data show 470,000 or so clones, with about 85% seen just once and roughly 2% held by the top ten. Sequenced: PBMCs or T cells enriched from blood (not recorded which). These receptors were collected from a young woman with acute COVID-19.

This clone showed up just once. The V and J genes are TRBV29-1 and TRBJ2-2; 8 bases fit TRBD1. Unmatched junction bases numbered 19, after V lost 7 bases and J lost 0 bases. CDR3 length: 19 amino acids. Germline V gene data show CDR1 as SQVTM and CDR2 as ANQGSEA. CDR3 DNA sequence: TGCAGCGCCAGTGTGGGGGCGCAGGGGGCGGGCGCGAACACCGGGGAGCTGTTTTTT. Residues: CSASVGAQGAGANTGELFF.

The V gene is TRBV7-2, the J gene TRBJ1-2, with 7 nucleotides matching TRBD1. V lost 1 base and J lost 8; bases outside the gene matches: 4. The CDR3 runs 13 residues. Germline CDR1 and CDR2: SGHTA and FQGNSA. The CDR3 loop reads CASSLEGARGYTF. CDR3 sequence (DNA): TGTGCCAGCAGCTTAGAGGGGGCACGGGGCTACACCTTC. Based on the CDR3 plus reference TRBV7-2 and TRBJ1-2, the full variable domain is GAGVSQSPSNKVTEKGKDVELRCDPISGHTALYWYRQSLGQGLEFLIYFQGNSAPDKSGLPSDRFSAERTGGSVSTLTIQRTQQEDSAVYLCASSLEGARGYTFGSGTRLTVV.

V is TRBV21-1 and J is TRBJ2-1; the D call in the table, TRBD1, was not verified against the DNA. TRBV21-1 is designated a pseudogene. This CDR3 is built from 13 residues. The DNA of the CDR3 is TGTGCCAGCAGCAAGGGCAGGGGGCGTGAGCAGTTCTTC. Residues: CASSKGRGREQFF.

The J gene is TRBJ2-4, the V gene TRBV7-9, with D possibly being TRBD1 (6 bases). The length of the CDR3 is 16 residues. Germline V gene lookup returns CDR1 SEHNR and CDR2 FQNEAQ (reference sequence). Trimming left V 2 bases short and J 8 bases short, with 19 bases between. CDR3: CASSLYPDSGEDIQYF. The CDR3 coding sequence is TGTGCCAGCAGCTTATACCCGGACAGCGGCGAGGACATTCAGTACTTC.

The V and J genes are TRBV28 and TRBJ1-3; no reliable D call. Per the germline V gene, CDR1 is MDHEN and CDR2 is SYDVKM. The CDR3 has 14 amino acids. Trimming cost V 5 bases and J 0 bases, with 8 bases left between them. CDR3 in amino acids: CASSPFYSGNTIYF. CDR3 bases: TGTGCCAGCAGTCCTTTCTACTCTGGAAACACCATATATTTT.

This chain connects TRBV3-1 (or the pseudogene TRBV3-2) to TRBJ2-2, with D perhaps matching TRBD1 (6 bases). CDR1 and CDR2 (germline): LGHDT, YNNKEL (reference sequence). V lost 0 bases to trimming and J lost 1 base, with 6 bases between them. The CDR3 is made up of 15 amino acids. The CDR3 DNA is TGTGCCAGCAGCCAAGAACAGGGGAACACCGGGGAGCTGTTTTTT. As protein: CASSQEQGNTGELFF.

The gene calls are TRBV7-9 and TRBJ2-2; perhaps TRBD1 as D (6 bases). The CDR3 has 16 residues. V was cut by 5 bases and J by 0 bases, with 13 bases left in between. Germline loops: CDR1 SEHNR, CDR2 FQNEAQ (reference sequence). CDR3 protein: CASSTRQASNTGELFF. The DNA for the CDR3 is TGTGCCAGCAGCACGCGACAGGCCTCGAACACCGGGGAGCTGTTTTTT. Variable domain in full (rest from reference TRBV7-9 and TRBJ2-2): DTGVSQNPRHKITKRGQNVTFRCDPISEHNRLYWYRQTLGQGPEFLTYFQNEAQLEKSRLLSDRFSAERPKGSFSTLEIQRTEQGDSAMYLCASSTRQASNTGELFFGEGSRLTVL.

The rearrangement links TRBV7-2 to TRBJ2-3; 7 bases line up with TRBD2. CDR1 and CDR2 from the germline V gene are SGHTA and FQGNSA. J gave up 1 base and V 4 bases, and 8 bases lay outside the gene matches. The CDR3 runs 16 residues. The CDR3 reads CASSSYGGTGTDTQYF. The CDR3 nucleotides are TGTGCCAGCAGCTCCTACGGGGGGACGGGCACAGATACGCAGTATTTT.

This clone was seen only once. The chain employs TRBV4-3 and TRBJ2-1; 9 nucleotides agree with TRBD2. Germline V gives CDR1 LGHNA, CDR2 YSLEER. The CDR3 is 14 residues long. V gave up 5 bases and J gave up 8 bases; unmatched junction bases: 7. CDR3 amino acids: CASSIAGEVHEQFF. In DNA form, the CDR3 reads TGCGCCAGCAGCATAGCGGGAGAGGTCCATGAGCAGTTCTTC.

This chain uses TRBV7-3 with TRBJ1-2; D is uncertain. Trimming shortened V by 5 bases and J by 8 bases, and 12 bases separated the two germline ends. The germline V gene encodes CDR1 SGHTA and CDR2 FQGTGA. The CDR3 length is 12 residues. The chain's CDR3 is CASSHDGIGYTF. The CDR3, as DNA: TGTGCCAGCAGCCACGACGGGATAGGCTACACCTTC.

The genes are TRBV5-1 and TRBJ1-2; D is uncertain. Trimming removed 0 bases at V and 5 bases at J, with 5 bases between. This CDR3 is built from 12 residues. In germline, CDR1 is SGHRS, CDR2 YFSETQ. The chain's CDR3 is CASSLDEYGYTF. CDR3 DNA: TGCGCCAGCAGCTTGGATGAGTATGGCTACACCTTC.

This clone is a singleton in its sample. Its ends do not fully match the called genes, so a read error is possible. The chain uses TRBV6-2 or TRBV6-3 and TRBJ2-7, with D unclear. Germline CDR1 and CDR2: MNHEY and SVGEGT. The CDR3 runs 14 residues. CDR3 amino acids: CASSDSVSPYEQYF. The DNA of the CDR3 is TGTGCCAGCAGTGACTCGGTTAGCCCCTACGAGCAGTACTTC.

The chain combines TRBV3-1 (or the pseudogene TRBV3-2) with TRBJ2-7, with 8 bases identical to TRBD1. After removal of 4 bases from V and 3 bases from J, the junction contained 8 bases not matched to a gene. This CDR3 region has 15 residues. Germline V gene lookup returns CDR1 LGHDT and CDR2 YNNKEL (reference sequence). CDR3 sequence: CASSPALGQGYEQYF. The CDR3 DNA sequence: TGTGCCAGCAGCCCCGCTCTTGGACAGGGCTACGAGCAGTACTTC.